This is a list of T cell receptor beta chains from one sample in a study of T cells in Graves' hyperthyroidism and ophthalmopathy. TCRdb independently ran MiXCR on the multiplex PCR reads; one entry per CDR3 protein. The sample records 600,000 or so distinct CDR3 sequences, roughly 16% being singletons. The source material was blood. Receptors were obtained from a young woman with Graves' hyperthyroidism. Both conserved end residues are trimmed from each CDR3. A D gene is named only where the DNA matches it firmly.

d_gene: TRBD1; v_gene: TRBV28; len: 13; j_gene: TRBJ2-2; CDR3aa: ASSLVTGGTGELF
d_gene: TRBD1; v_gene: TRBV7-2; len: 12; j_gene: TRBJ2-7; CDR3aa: ASSLWTGGGEQY
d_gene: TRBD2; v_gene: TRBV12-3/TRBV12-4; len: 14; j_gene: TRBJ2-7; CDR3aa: ASSQVFSGRALEQY
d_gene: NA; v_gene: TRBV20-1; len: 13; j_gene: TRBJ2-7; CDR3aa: SAGGGASDSYEQY
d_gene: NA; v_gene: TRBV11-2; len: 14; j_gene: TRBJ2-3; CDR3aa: ASSPSWTGRGDTQY
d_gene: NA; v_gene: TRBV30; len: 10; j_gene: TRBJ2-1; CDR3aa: AWRIEQNEQF
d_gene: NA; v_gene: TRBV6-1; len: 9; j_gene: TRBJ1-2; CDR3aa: ASSAVYGYT
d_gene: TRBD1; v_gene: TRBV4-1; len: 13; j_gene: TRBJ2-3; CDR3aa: ASSRLDRRTDTQY
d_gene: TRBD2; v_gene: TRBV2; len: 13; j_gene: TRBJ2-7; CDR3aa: ASSEKRTSLYEQY
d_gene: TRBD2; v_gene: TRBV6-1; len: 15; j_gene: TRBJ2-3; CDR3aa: ASRGLAGGSSTDTQY
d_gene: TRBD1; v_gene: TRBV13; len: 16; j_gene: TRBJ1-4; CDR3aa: ASSFWDSSDVGGEKLF
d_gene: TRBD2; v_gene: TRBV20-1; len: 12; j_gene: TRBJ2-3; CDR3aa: SALPLADGDTQY
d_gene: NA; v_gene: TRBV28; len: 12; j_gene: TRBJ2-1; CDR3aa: ASSFGSSYNEQF
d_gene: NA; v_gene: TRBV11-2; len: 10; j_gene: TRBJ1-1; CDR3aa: ASSLDLYQAF
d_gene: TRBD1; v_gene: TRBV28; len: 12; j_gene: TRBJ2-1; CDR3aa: ASSFRGQGGLQF
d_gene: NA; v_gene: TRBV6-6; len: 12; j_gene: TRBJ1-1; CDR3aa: ASSYSDKNTEAF
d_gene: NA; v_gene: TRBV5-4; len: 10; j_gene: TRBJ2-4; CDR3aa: ASSLDKNIQY
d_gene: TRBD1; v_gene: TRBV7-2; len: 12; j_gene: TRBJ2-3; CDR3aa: ASSRTGGSDTQY
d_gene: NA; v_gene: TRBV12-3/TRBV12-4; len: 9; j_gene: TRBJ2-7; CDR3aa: ASSFGVEQY
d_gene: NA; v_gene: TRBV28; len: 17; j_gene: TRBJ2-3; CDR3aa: ASSLGLSLDRPITDTQY